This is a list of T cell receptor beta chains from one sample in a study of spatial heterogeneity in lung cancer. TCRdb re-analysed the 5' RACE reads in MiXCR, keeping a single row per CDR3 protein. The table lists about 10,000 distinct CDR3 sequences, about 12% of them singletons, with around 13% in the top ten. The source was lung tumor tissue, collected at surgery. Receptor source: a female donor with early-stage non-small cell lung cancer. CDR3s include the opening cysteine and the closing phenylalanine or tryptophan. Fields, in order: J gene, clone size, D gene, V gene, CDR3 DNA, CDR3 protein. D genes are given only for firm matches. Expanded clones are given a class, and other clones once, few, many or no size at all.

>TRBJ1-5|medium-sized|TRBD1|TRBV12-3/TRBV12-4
TGTGCCAGCAGCCAGACAGGGGCGTCCCAGCATTTT
CASSQTGASQHF
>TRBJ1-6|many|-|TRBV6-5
TGTGCCAGCAGTTACTCAAAGGGCCAAGGAAATTCACCCCTCCACTTT
CASSYSKGQGNSPLHF
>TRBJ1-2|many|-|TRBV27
TGTGCCAGCAGTGAGGGACGGCTGTATGGCTACACCTTC
CASSEGRLYGYTF
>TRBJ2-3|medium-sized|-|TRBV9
TGTGCCAGCAGCGAGAGGGGGACCACAGATACGCAGTATTTT
CASSERGTTDTQYF
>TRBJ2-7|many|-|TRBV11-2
TGTGCCAGCAGCTTTATAAGCTCCTACGAGCAGTACTTC
CASSFISSYEQYF
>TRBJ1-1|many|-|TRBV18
TGTGCCAGCTCACCATTGGTATACACTGAAGCTTTCTTT
CASSPLVYTEAFF
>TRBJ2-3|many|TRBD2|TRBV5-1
TGCGCCAGCAGCCTGCGGGGGGGCTCGGGGACGCAGTATTTT
CASSLRGGSGTQYF
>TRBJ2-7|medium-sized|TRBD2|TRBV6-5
TGTGCCAGCCAGCGGGGGGTCCCGAGCGACGGTACCTACGAGCAGTACTTC
CASQRGVPSDGTYEQYF
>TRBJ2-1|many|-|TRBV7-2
TGTGCCAGCAGCTTAGGGGCCTGGGCCAATGAGCAGTTCTTC
CASSLGAWANEQFF
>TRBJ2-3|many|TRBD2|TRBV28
TGTGCCAGCAGTTCCCAGGCCGGGAGGGCAGGAGATACGCAGTATTTT
CASSSQAGRAGDTQYF
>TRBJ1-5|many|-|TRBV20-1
TGCAGTGCTCGGGGGGTTGATCCTCGTCAGCCCCAGCATTTT
CSARGVDPRQPQHF
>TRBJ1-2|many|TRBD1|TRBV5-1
TGCGCCAGCAGCTCCGGGACAGGGGGCACCTATGGCTACACCTTC
CASSSGTGGTYGYTF
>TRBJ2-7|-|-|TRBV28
TGTGCCAGCAGCACTCTGTACGAGCAGTACTTC
CASSTLYEQYF
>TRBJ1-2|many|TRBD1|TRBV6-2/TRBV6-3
TGTGCCAGCGGGGGACAGGGAGGATATGGCTACACCTTC
CASGGQGGYGYTF
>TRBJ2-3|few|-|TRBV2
TGTGCCAGCAGTGAAGCGTGGACTATCTCCACAGATACGCAGTATTTT
CASSEAWTISTDTQYF
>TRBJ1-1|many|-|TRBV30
TGTGCCTGGACCACGGGGGTCGGCACTGAAGCTTTCTTT
CAWTTGVGTEAFF
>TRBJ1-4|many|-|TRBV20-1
TGCAGTGCTAGAGATCATAGAGGGGACCGCGGGAATGAAAAACTGTTTTTT
CSARDHRGDRGNEKLFF
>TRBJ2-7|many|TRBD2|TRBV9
TGTGCCAGCAGCGTAGCCCTGACTAGCGGGAGGCTCATCTACGAGCAGTACTTC
CASSVALTSGRLIYEQYF
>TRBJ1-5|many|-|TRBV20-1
TGCAGTGCTAGTCGGGGGGGGGCGAGCAATCAGCCCCAGCATTTT
CSASRGGASNQPQHF
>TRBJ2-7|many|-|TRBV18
TGTGCCAGCTCACCACCGAGGAGGGAAAGGTTTAGCTCCTACGAGCAGTACTTC
CASSPPRRERFSSYEQYF
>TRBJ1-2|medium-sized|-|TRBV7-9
TGTGCCAGCAGCCGGTCGTCGGGGACGGTTCCCTATGGCTACACCTTC
CASSRSSGTVPYGYTF
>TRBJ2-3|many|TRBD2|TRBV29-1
TGCAGCGTTGCGGATCGGGGACTAGCGGGAGTCGCAGATACGCAGTATTTT
CSVADRGLAGVADTQYF
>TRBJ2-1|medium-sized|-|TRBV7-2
TGTGCCAGCAGCCCCTACCCAAGGGAGAGGCAGTTCTTC
CASSPYPRERQFF
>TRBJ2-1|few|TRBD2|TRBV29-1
TGCAGCGTTACTAAGCTAGCGGGAGAAGGTGAGCAGTTCTTC
CSVTKLAGEGEQFF
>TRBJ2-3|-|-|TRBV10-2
TGCGCCAGCAGTGAGTCGTGGGCCGGAAACGAGTATTTT
CASSESWAGNEYF
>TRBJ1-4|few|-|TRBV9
TGTGCCAGCTCGCGATACGCATCGGGAACAACTAATGAAAAACTGTTTTTT
CASSRYASGTTNEKLFF
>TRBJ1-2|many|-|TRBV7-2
TGTGCCAGCAGCCCCGAAGGCGGCTCCTATGGCTACACCTTC
CASSPEGGSYGYTF
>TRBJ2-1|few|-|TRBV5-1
TGCGCCAGCAGCTGGGACCAACCCTACAATGAGCAGTTCTTC
CASSWDQPYNEQFF
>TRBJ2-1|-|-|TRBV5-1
TGCGCCAGCAGCTTGGACGGGAGCACCTACAATGAGCAGTTCTTC
CASSLDGSTYNEQFF
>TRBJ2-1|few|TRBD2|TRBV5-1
TGCGCCAGCAGCTTGGCCGAGGGAGGGACTAGCGGGAAGGAGCAGTTCTTC
CASSLAEGGTSGKEQFF
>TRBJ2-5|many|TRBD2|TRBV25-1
TGTGCCCGCAACAAGAGGGAACTAGCGGGAAAAGAGACCCAGTACTTC
CARNKRELAGKETQYF
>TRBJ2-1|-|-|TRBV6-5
TGTGCCAGCAGTTACTCGCCCACCCCTGGGTCCTACAATGAGCAGTTCTTC
CASSYSPTPGSYNEQFF
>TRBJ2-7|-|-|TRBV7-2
TGTGCCAGCAGCGCAGCATACGAGCAGTACTTC
CASSAAYEQYF
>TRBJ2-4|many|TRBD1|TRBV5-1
TGCGCCAGCAGCTTGGAAGGGCAGGGGGCGAAAAACATTCAGTACTTC
CASSLEGQGAKNIQYF
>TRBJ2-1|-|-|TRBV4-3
TGCGCCAGCAGCCAAGATCGACGGCGGGCCATTCGGTACAATGAGCAGTTCTTC
CASSQDRRRAIRYNEQFF
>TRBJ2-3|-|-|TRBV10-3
TGTGCCATCAGTGATGACGCGGATACGCAGTATTTT
CAISDDADTQYF
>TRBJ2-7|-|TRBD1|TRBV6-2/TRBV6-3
TGTGCCAGCAGTTACCCCCCGTGGACAGGGGGGCCCTACGAGCAGTACTTC
CASSYPPWTGGPYEQYF